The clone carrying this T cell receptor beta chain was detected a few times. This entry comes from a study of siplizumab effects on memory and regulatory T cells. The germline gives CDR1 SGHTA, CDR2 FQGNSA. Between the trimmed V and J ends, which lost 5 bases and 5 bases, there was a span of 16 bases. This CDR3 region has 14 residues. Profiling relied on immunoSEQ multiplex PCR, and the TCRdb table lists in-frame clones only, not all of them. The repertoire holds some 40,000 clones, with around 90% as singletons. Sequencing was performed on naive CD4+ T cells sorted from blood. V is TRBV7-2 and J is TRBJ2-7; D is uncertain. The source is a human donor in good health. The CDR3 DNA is TGTGCCAGCAGCCCCGACCGGCCCCCTGACGAGCAGTACTTC. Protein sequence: CASSPDRPPDEQYF.